This T cell receptor (beta chain) emerged from a study of CD8 T cells in ankylosing spondylitis. The study, taken as a whole, reports: Characteristic, it appeared, of ankylosing spondylitis blood was a TCR beta motif of about eight highly homologous variants. Peripheral blood held disease-linked clones only at relatively low frequency, and these were CD8+.

Trimming removed 5 bases from V and 1 base from J, with 9 bases in between. This CDR3 spans 12 amino acids. Germline V gives CDR1 DFQATT, CDR2 SNEGSKA (reference sequence). For TCR beta, libraries came from quantitative 5'-RACE with molecular barcodes. A single record per CDR3 protein comes from TCRdb applying MiXCR to the 5' RACE reads. The sample lists 200,000 to 300,000 distinct CDR3 sequences; roughly 8.6% were seen once. With respect to this clonotype: Its target is not known.

The V and J genes are TRBV20-1 and TRBJ2-7; D possibly corresponds to TRBD1 (5 bases). Sequencing input: blood, either unsorted or a sorted T cell fraction (not recorded which). The receptor was derived from a male donor with ankylosing spondylitis or in good health (not recorded which). CDR3: CSAQGSSYEQYF. The CDR3 DNA follows: TGCAGTGCTCAGGGCAGTTCCTACGAGCAGTACTTC.